This is a list of T cell receptor beta chains from one sample in a study of T cell responses to AZD1222 COVID-19 vaccine. Clones were sequenced by immunoSEQ multiplex PCR, and TCRdb holds only the in-frame ones, with some missing. The sample includes about 110,000 clones, over 90% of them seen just once. This sample comprised peripheral blood, obtained 28 days after the second AZD1222 dose. The receptors were gathered from an adult who received the AZD1222 COVID-19 vaccine. The CDR3 runs from the conserved cysteine through the conserved F or W. The D gene is left open where the match is weak. Where a row states a size, it is once, few, many or the class of an expanded clone; other rows omit it.

CDR3: CASSLDRNSGNTIYF; DNA: TGTGCCAGCAGCCTGGACAGAAACTCTGGAAACACCATATATTTT; size: -; D: -; J: TRBJ1-3; V: TRBV27
CDR3: CASSYDRANSPLHF; DNA: TGTGCCAGCAGTTACGACAGGGCCAATTCACCCCTCCACTTT; size: -; D: TRBD1; J: TRBJ1-6; V: TRBV2
CDR3: CASSSRQGAPSTEAFF; DNA: TGTGCCAGCAGCTCACGACAGGGGGCGCCCAGCACTGAAGCTTTCTTT; size: -; D: TRBD1; J: TRBJ1-1; V: TRBV11-2
CDR3: CASSQLLGGADYGYTF; DNA: TGTGCCAGCAGCCAACTTTTGGGAGGGGCGGACTATGGCTACACCTTC; size: few; D: -; J: TRBJ1-2; V: TRBV9
CDR3: CASSLAVRVNTEAFF; DNA: TGTGCCAGCAGCTTAGCGGTCAGGGTGAACACTGAAGCTTTCTTT; size: -; D: -; J: TRBJ1-1; V: TRBV7-9
CDR3: CASSDASETYEQYF; DNA: TGTGCCAGCAGTGACGCTAGCGAAACCTACGAGCAGTACTTC; size: -; D: -; J: TRBJ2-7; V: TRBV2
CDR3: CASSLGPRDTEAFF; DNA: TGTGCCAGCAGTCTGGGCCCGAGGGACACTGAAGCTTTCTTT; size: -; D: -; J: TRBJ1-1; V: TRBV27
CDR3: CASSRRASGGALETQYF; DNA: TGCGCCAGCAGCCGCCGTGCTAGCGGGGGGGCCCTGGAGACCCAGTACTTC; size: -; D: TRBD2; J: TRBJ2-5; V: TRBV5-1
CDR3: CAVRMDRTYEQYF; DNA: TGTGCCGTCCGGATGGACAGGACATACGAGCAGTACTTC; size: -; D: TRBD1; J: TRBJ2-7; V: TRBV6-5
CDR3: CASSLSLGEGAFF; DNA: TGTGCCAGCAGTTTGTCTCTAGGGGAGGGAGCTTTCTTT; size: -; D: -; J: TRBJ1-1; V: TRBV12-3/TRBV12-4
CDR3: CASNDRDRNTDTQYF; DNA: TGTGCCAGCAACGACCGGGACAGGAACACAGATACGCAGTATTTT; size: -; D: TRBD1; J: TRBJ2-3; V: TRBV5-6
CDR3: CASSLEGTGAFSGNTIYF; DNA: TGTGCCAGCAGCTTAGAGGGGACAGGGGCTTTCTCTGGAAACACCATATATTTT; size: -; D: TRBD1; J: TRBJ1-3; V: TRBV7-8
CDR3: CASSPSLAGIYEQFF; DNA: TGTGCCAGCAGCCCTTCACTAGCGGGGATATATGAGCAGTTCTTC; size: -; D: TRBD2; J: TRBJ2-1; V: TRBV9
CDR3: CASSVDSSGNTIYF; DNA: TGTGCCAGCAGTGTCGACAGTTCTGGAAACACCATATATTTT; size: -; D: -; J: TRBJ1-3; V: TRBV25-1
CDR3: CAISGWGVGQPQHF; DNA: TGTGCCATCAGTGGATGGGGGGTGGGCCAGCCCCAGCATTTT; size: -; D: -; J: TRBJ1-5; V: TRBV10-3
CDR3: CASSEQLNTEAFF; DNA: TGTGCCAGCAGTGAACAGCTGAACACTGAAGCTTTCTTT; size: -; D: -; J: TRBJ1-1; V: TRBV6-1
CDR3: CASSISRVIGNTIYF; DNA: TGTGCCAGTAGTATTTCCAGGGTGATTGGAAACACCATATATTTT; size: -; D: -; J: TRBJ1-3; V: TRBV19
CDR3: CASSIPRTGAGNSPLHF; DNA: TGTGCCAGTAGTATACCCCGGACAGGGGCGGGTAATTCACCCCTCCACTTT; size: -; D: TRBD1; J: TRBJ1-6; V: TRBV19
CDR3: CASRKRGSGNTIYF; DNA: TGTGCCAGCAGAAAAAGGGGCTCTGGAAACACCATATATTTT; size: -; D: -; J: TRBJ1-3; V: TRBV6-5
CDR3: CASSWTSGTGELFF; DNA: TGTGCCAGCAGCTGGACTAGCGGCACCGGGGAGCTGTTTTTT; size: -; D: TRBD2; J: TRBJ2-2; V: TRBV27